The rows below give T cell receptor beta chains drawn from one sample of a study of T cell changes during pregnancy in multiple sclerosis. Measured with immunoSEQ multiplex PCR; TCRdb has only the in-frame clones, and not every one. This table has 40,000 to 50,000 clones, around 90% appearing once. This material consisted of CD4+ T cells from peripheral blood mononuclear cells, taken before pregnancy. These receptors came from a female donor with multiple sclerosis, enrolled in a pregnancy study. CDR3s leave out the opening cysteine and the closing phenylalanine or tryptophan.

J | V | CDR3
TRBJ2-7 | TRBV20-1 | SSSPEGEQY
TRBJ2-2 | TRBV4-1 | ASSPGGIITGELF
TRBJ2-7 | TRBV4-3 | ASSQAATGRLVAIT
TRBJ2-5 | TRBV11-2 | ASSAGDSHRGETQY
TRBJ1-2 | TRBV12-5 | ASGGWSGGIHGYT
TRBJ2-1 | TRBV6-6 | ASSYKSGVRF
TRBJ1-5 | TRBV15 | ATSRDVELYSNQPQH
TRBJ2-7 | TRBV7-8 | ASSSLVGLAPYEQY
TRBJ1-1 | TRBV6-1 | ASSELQGRTEAF
TRBJ2-3 | TRBV29-1 | SVSPQGDTQY